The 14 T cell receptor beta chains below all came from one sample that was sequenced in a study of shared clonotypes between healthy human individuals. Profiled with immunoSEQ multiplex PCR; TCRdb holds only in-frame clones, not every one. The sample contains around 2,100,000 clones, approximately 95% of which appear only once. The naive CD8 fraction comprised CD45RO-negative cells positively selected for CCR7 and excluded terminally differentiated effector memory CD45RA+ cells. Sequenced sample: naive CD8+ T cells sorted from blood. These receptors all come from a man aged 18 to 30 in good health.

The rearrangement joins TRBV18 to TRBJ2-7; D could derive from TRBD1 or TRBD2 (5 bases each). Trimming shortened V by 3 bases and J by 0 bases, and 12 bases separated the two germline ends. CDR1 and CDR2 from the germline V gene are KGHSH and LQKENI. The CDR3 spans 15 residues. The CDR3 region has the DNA TGTGCCAGCTCACCGACGGGGACGTACTCCTACGAGCAGTACTTC. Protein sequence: CASSPTGTYSYEQYF. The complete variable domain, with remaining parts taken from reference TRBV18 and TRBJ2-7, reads NAGVMQNPRHLVRRRGQEARLRCSPMKGHSHVYWYRQLPEEGLKFMVYLQKENIIDESGMPKERFSAEFPKEGPSILRIQQVVRGDSAAYFCASSPTGTYSYEQYFGPGTRLTVT.

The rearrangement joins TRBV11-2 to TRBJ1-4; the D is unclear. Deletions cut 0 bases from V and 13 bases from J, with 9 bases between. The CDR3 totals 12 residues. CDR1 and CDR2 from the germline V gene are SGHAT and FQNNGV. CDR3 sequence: CASSLDRPLLFF. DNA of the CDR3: TGTGCCAGCAGCTTAGACAGGCCGTTACTGTTTTTT.

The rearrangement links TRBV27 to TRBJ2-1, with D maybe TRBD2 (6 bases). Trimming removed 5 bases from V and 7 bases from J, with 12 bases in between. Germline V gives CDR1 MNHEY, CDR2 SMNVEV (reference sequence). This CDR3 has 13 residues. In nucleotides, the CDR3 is TGTGCCAGCAGTATCGGGAGTTCGAATGAGCAGTTCTTC. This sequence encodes CASSIGSSNEQFF.

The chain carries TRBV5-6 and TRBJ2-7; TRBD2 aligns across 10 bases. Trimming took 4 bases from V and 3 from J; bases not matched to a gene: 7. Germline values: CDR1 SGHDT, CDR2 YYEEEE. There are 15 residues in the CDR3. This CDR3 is CASSPGLAGDYEQYF. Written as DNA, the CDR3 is TGTGCCAGCAGCCCGGGGCTAGCGGGGGACTACGAGCAGTACTTC.

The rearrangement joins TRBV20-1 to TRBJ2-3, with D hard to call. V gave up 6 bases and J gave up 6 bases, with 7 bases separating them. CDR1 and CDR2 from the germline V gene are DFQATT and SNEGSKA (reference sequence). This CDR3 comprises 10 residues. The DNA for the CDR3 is TGCAGTGCCCCCTCGGATACGCAGTATTTT. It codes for CSAPSDTQYF.

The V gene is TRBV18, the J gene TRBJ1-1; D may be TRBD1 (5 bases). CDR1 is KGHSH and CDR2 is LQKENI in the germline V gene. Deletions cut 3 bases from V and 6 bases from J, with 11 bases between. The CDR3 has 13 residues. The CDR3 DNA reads TGTGCCAGCTCACCCGCTGGGGCATCTGAAGCTTTCTTT. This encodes CASSPAGASEAFF.

CDR3 bases: TGTGCCAGCAGTTACTCGATCGCTAGCGGGTACGCTGAGCAGTTCTTC. It translates to CASSYSIASGYAEQFF. V usage is TRBV6-6 and J usage is TRBJ2-1; 8 positions agree with TRBD2. The germline gives CDR1 MNHNY, CDR2 SVGAGI (reference sequence). The CDR3 is 16 amino acids. V shed 0 bases and J 9 bases; nucleotides not matched to a gene: 10.

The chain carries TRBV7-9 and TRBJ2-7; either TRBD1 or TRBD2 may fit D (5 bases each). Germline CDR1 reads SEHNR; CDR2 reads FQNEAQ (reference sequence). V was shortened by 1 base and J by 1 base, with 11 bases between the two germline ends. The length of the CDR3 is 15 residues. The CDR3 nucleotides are TGTGCCAGCAGCTTAGTTGGGACCCCGTCCTACGAGCAGTACTTC. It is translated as CASSLVGTPSYEQYF.

The chain's CDR3 is CASSDRHEGEDGTDTQYF. CDR3 DNA: TGTGCCAGCTCAGACAGGCATGAAGGGGAAGATGGCACAGATACGCAGTATTTT. The chain employs TRBV19 and TRBJ2-3; D may be TRBD1 (6 bases). Per the germline V gene, CDR1 is LNHDA and CDR2 is SQIVND (reference sequence). The length of the CDR3 is 18 residues. Deletions cut 9 bases from V and 1 base from J, with 26 bases between.

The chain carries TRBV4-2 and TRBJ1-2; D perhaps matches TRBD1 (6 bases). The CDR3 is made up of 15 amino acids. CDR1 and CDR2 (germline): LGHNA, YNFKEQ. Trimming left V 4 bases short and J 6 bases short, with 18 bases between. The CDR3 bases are TGTGCCAGCAGCCCAGGGGAGGGGAGCGGGGATGGCTACACCTTC. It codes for CASSPGEGSGDGYTF.

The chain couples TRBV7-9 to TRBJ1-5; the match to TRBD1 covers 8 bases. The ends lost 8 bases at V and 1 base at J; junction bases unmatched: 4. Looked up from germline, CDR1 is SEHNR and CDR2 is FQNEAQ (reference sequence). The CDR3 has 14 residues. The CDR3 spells CASQTGGSNQPQHF. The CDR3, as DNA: TGTGCCAGCCAAACAGGGGGAAGCAATCAGCCCCAGCATTTT.

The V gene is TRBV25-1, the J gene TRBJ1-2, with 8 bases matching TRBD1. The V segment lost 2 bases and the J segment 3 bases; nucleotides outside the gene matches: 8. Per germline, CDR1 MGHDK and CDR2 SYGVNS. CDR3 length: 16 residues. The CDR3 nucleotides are TGTGCCAGCAGTGAAAGCCAACAGGGGGTAGACTATGGCTACACCTTC. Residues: CASSESQQGVDYGYTF.

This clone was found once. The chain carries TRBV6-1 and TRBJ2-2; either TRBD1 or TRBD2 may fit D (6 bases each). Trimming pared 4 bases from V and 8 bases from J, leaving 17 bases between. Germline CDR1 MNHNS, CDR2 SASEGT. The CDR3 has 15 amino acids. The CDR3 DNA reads TGTGCCAGCAGTGTCGAGCCGGGGGCCCAAGGGGAGCTGTTTTTT. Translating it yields CASSVEPGAQGELFF.

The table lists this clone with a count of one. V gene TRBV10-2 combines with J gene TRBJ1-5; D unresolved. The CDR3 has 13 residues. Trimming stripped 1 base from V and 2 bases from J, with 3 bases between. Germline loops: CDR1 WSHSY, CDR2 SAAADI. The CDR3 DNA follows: TGCGCCAGCAGTGAGTTAGGCAATCAGCCCCAGCATTTT. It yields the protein CASSELGNQPQHF.